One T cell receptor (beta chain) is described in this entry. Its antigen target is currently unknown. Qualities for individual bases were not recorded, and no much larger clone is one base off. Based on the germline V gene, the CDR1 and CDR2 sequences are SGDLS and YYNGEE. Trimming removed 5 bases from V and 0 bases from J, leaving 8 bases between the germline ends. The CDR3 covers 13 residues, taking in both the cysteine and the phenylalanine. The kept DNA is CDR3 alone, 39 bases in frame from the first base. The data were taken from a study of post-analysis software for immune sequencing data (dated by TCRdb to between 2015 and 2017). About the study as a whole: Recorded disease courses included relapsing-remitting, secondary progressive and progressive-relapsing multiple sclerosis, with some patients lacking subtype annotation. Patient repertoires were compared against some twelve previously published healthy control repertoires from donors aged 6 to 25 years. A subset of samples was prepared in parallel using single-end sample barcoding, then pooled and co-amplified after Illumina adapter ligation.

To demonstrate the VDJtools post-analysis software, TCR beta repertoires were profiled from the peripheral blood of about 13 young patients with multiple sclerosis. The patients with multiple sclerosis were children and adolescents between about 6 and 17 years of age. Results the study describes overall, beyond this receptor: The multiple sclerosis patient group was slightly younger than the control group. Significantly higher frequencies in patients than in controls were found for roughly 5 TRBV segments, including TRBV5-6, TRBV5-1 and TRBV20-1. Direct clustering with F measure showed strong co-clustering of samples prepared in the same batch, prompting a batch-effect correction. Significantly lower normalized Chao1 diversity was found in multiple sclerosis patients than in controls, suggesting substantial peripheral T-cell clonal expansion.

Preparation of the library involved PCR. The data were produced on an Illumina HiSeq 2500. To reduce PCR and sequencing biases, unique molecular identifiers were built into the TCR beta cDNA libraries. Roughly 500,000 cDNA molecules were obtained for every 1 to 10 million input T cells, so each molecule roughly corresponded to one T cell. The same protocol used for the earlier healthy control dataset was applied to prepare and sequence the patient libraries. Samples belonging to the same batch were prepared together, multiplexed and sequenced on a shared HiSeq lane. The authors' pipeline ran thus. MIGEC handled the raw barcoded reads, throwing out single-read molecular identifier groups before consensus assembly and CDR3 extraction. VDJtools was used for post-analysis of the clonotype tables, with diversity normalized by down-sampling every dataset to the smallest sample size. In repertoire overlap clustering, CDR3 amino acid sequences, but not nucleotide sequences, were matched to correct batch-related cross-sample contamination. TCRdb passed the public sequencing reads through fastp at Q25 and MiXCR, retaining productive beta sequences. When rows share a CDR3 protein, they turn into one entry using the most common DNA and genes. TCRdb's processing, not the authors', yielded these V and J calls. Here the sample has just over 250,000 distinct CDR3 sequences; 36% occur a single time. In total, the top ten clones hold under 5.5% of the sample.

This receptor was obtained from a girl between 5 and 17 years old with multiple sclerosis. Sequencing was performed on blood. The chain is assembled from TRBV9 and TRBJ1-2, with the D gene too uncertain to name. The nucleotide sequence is TGTGCCAGCAGAACGGGAGCTAACTATGGCTACACCTTC. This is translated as CASRTGANYGYTF. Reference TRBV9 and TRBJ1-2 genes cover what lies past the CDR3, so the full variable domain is DSGVTQTPKHLITATGQRVTLRCSPRSGDLSVYWYQQSLDQGLQFLIQYYNGEERAKGNILERFSAQQFPDLHSELNLSSLELGDSALYFCASRTGANYGYTFGSGTRLTVV.